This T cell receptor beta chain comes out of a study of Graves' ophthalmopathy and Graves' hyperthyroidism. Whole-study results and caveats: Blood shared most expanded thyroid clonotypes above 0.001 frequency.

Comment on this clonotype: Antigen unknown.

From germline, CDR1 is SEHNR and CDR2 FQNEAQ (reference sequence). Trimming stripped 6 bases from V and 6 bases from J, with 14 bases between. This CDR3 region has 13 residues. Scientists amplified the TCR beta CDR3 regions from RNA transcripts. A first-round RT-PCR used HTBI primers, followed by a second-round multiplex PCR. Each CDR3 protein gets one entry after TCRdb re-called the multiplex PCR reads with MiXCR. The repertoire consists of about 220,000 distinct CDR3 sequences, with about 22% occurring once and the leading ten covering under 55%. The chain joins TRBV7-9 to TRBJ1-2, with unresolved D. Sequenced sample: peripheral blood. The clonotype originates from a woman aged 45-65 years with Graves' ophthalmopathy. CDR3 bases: TGTGCCAGCAGTATGCAGGCGGTTCATGGCTACACCTTC. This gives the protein CASSMQAVHGYTF.